This T cell receptor beta chain was recorded in a study of T cell responses to AZD1222 COVID-19 vaccine. Study-wide results and caveats: The donors showed a predominance of white British ancestry and of females, with possible underestimation of clonal diversity. Baseline seropositivity characterized only a handful of AZD1222 recipients. Only after the peak T cell response were repertoires sampled.

Remarks on this clone: Its antigen is unidentified.

Clones were sequenced by immunoSEQ multiplex PCR, and TCRdb holds only the in-frame ones, with some missing. Seen here are some 97,000 clones, just under 90% observed once, and the top ten hold more than 15%. J lost 2 bases, V lost 6 bases, and 4 bases had no gene match. This CDR3 is 13 amino acids long. Germline CDR1 ENHRY, CDR2 SYGVKD. This TCR came from an adult in good health. The chain employs TRBV10-3 and TRBJ2-7, with 7 bases matching TRBD2. The source was peripheral blood, collected on day 0 of AZD1222 vaccination. The CDR3 here is CAISSGTTYEQYF. CDR3 DNA sequence: TGTGCCATCAGCTCCGGGACTACCTACGAGCAGTACTTC.